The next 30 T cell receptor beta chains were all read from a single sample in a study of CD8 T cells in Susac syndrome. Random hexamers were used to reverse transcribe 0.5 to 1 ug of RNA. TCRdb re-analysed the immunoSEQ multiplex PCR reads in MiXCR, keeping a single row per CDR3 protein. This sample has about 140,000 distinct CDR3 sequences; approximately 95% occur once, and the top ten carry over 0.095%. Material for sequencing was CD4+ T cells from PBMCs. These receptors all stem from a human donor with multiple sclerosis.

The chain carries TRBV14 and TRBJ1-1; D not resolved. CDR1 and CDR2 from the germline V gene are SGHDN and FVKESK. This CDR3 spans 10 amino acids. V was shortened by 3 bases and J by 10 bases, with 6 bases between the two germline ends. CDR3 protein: CASSQGVAFF. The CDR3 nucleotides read TGTGCCAGCAGCCAGGGCGTAGCTTTCTTT.

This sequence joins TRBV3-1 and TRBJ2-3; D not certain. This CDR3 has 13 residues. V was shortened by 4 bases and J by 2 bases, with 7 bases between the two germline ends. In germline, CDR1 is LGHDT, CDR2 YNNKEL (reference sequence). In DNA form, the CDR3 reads TGTGCCAGCAGCCGAACCACCACAGATACGCAGTATTTT. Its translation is CASSRTTTDTQYF.

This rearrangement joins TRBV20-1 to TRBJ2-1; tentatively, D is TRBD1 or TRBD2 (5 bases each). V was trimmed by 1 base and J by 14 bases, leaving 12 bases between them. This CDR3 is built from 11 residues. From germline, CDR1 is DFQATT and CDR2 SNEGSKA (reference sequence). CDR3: CSARVGDAEFF. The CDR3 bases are TGCAGTGCTAGAGTTGGGGACGCGGAGTTCTTC.

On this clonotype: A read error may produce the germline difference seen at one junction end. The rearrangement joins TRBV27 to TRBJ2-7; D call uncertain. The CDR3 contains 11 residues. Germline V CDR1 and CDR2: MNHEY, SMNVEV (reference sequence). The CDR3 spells CASSLLRPGCF. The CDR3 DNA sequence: TGTGCCAGCAGTTTATTACGGCCGGGCTGCTTC.

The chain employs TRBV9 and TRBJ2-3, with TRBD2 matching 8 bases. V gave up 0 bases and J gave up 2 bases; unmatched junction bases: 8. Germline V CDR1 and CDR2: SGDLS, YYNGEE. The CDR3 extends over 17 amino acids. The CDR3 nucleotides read TGTGCCAGCAGCGTAGATCCAAGCGGGGGAGTCACAGATACGCAGTATTTT. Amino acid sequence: CASSVDPSGGVTDTQYF.

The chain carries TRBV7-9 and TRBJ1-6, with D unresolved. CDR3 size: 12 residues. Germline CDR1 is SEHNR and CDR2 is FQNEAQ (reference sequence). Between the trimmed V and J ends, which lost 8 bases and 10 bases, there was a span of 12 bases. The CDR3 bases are TGTGCCAGCTCCAATTGGGTATCACCCCTCCACTTT. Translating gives CASSNWVSPLHF.

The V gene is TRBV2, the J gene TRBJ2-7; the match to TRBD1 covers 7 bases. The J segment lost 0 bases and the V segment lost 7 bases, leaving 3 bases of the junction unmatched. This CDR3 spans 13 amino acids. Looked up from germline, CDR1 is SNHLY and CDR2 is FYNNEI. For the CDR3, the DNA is TGTGCCAGCAAGAGGACAGGCTCCTACGAGCAGTACTTC. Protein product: CASKRTGSYEQYF.

The CDR3 region is CASSLGQAPRPGELFF. In nucleotides, the CDR3 is TGTGCCAGCAGTTTGGGGCAGGCGCCTAGACCCGGGGAGCTGTTTTTT. The chain has TRBV27 and TRBJ2-2; maybe TRBD1 (5 bases). CDR3 length equals 16 residues. Germline V gene data show CDR1 as MNHEY and CDR2 as SMNVEV (reference sequence). V was trimmed by 3 bases and J by 6 bases, leaving 17 bases between them.

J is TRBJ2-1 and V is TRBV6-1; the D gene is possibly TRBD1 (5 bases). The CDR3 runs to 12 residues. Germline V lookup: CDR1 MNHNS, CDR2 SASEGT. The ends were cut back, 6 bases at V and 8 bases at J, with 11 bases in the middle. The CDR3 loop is CASSLQGDEQFF. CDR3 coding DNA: TGTGCCAGCAGCCTCCAAGGGGATGAGCAGTTCTTC.

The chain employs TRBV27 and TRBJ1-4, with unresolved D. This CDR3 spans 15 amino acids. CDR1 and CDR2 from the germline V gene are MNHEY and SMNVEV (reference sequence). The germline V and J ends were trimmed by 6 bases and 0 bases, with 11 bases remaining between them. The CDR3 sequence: CASSKKGTTNEKLFF. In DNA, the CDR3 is TGTGCCAGCAGCAAGAAGGGTACAACTAATGAAAAACTGTTTTTT.

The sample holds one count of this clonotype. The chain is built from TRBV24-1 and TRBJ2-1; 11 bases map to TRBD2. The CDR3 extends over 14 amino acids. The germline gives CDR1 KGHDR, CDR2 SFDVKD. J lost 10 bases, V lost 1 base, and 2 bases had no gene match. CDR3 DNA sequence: TGTGCCACCAGTGATTTCGGGACTAGCGGAGAGCAGTTCTTC. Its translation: CATSDFGTSGEQFF.

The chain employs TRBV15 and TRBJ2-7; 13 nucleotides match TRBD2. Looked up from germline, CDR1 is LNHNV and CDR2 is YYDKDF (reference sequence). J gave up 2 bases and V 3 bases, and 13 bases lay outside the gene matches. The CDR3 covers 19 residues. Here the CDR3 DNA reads TGTGCCACCAGCAGGTTGGGACTAGCGGGAACTATGTGGGCCTACGAGCAGTACTTC. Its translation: CATSRLGLAGTMWAYEQYF.

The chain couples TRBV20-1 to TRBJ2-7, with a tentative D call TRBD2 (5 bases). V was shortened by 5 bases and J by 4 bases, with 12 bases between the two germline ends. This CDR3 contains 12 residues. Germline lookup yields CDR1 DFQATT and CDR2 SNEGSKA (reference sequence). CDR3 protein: CSAAPGFYEQYF. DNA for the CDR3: TGCAGTGCTGCCCCGGGATTTTACGAGCAGTACTTC.

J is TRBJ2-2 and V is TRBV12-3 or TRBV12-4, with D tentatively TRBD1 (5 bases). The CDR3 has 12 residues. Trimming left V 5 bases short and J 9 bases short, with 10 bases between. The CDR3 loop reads CASSLQAWELFF. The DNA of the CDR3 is TGTGCCAGCAGTCTACAGGCATGGGAGCTGTTTTTT.

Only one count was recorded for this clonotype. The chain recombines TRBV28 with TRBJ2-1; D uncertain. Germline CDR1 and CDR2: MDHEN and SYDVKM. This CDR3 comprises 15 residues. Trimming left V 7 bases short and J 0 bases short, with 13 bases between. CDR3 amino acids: CASTPATSSYNEQFF. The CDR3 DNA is TGTGCCAGCACCCCGGCAACCAGCTCCTACAATGAGCAGTTCTTC.

CDR3 sequence: CSVDLGQNTDTQYF. The DNA of the CDR3 is TGCAGCGTTGATTTGGGACAGAACACAGATACGCAGTATTTT. The V gene is TRBV29-1, the J gene TRBJ2-3; 7 bases match TRBD1. J was trimmed by 2 bases and V by 3 bases; bases with no gene match: 5. The CDR3 spans 14 residues. Germline assignment: CDR1 SQVTM and CDR2 ANQGSEA.

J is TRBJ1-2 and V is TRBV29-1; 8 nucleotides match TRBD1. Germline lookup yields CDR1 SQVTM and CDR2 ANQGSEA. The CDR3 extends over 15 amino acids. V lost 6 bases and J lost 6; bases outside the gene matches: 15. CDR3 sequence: CSVTGTGEVVDGYTF. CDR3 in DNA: TGCAGCGTGACGGGGACAGGTGAAGTTGTGGATGGCTACACCTTC.

CDR3 region: CSVRTGQTPQPYNEQFF. DNA of the CDR3: TGCAGCGTTCGGACAGGACAAACTCCCCAGCCTTACAATGAGCAGTTCTTC. The genes are TRBV29-1 and TRBJ2-1; 7 bases align to TRBD1. CDR1 is SQVTM, CDR2 ANQGSEA, per germline. V was pared by 5 bases and J by 4 bases, with 17 bases of the junction left unmatched. The CDR3 is made up of 17 amino acids.

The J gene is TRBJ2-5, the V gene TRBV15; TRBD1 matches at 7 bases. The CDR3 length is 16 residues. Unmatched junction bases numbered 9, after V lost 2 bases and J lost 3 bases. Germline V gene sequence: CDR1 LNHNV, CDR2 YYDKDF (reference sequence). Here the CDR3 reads CATSRSTGTAEETQYF. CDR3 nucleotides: TGTGCCACCAGCAGATCGACAGGGACAGCCGAAGAGACCCAGTACTTC. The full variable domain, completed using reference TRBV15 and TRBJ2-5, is DAMVIQNPRYQVTQFGKPVTLSCSQTLNHNVMYWYQQKSSQAPKLLFHYYDKDFNNEADTPDNFQSRRPNTSFCFLDIRSPGLGDTAMYLCATSRSTGTAEETQYFGPGTRLLVL.

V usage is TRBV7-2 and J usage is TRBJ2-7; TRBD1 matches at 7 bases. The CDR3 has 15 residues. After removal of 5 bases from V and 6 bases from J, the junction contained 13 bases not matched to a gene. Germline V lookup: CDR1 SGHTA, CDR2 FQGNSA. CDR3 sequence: CASSPVMTGFTEQYF. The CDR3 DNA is TGTGCCAGCAGCCCCGTGATGACAGGGTTCACCGAGCAGTACTTC.

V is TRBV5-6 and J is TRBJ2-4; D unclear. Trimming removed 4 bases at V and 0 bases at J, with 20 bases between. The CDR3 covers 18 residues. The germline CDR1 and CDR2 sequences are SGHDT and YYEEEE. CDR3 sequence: CASSPDRSIRVAKNIQYF. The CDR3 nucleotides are TGTGCCAGCAGCCCCGATAGGTCAATTAGAGTAGCCAAAAACATTCAGTACTTC.

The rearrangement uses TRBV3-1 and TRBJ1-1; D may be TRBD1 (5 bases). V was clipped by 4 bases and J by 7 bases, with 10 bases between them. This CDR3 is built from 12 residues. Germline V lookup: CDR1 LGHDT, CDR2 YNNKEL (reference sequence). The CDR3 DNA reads TGTGCCAGCAGCCCCGGACACCTTGAAGCTTTCTTT. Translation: CASSPGHLEAFF. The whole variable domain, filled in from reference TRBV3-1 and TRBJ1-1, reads DTAVSQTPKYLVTQMGNDKSIKCEQNLGHDTMYWYKQDSKKFLKIMFSYNNKELIINETVPNRFSPKSPDKAHLNLHINSLELGDSAVYFCASSPGHLEAFFGQGTRLTVV.

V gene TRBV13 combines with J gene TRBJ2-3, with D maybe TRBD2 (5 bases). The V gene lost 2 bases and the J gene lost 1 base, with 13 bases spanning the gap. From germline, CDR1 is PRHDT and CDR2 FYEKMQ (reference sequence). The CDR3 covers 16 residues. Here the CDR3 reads CASSLSRGLRTDTQYF. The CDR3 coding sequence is TGTGCCAGCAGCTTATCCCGAGGGCTCCGCACAGATACGCAGTATTTT.

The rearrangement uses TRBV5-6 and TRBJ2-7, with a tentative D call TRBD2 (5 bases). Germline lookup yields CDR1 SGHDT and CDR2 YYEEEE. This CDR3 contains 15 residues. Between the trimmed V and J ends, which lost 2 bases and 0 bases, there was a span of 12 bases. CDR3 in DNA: TGTGCCAGCAGCTTCCGCGGAACTAGCTCCTACGAGCAGTACTTC. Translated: CASSFRGTSSYEQYF. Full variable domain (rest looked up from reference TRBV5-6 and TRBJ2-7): DAGVTQSPTHLIKTRGQQVTLRCSPKSGHDTVSWYQQALGQGPQFIFQYYEEEERQRGNFPDRFSGHQFPNYSSELNVNALLLGDSALYLCASSFRGTSSYEQYFGPGTRLTVT.

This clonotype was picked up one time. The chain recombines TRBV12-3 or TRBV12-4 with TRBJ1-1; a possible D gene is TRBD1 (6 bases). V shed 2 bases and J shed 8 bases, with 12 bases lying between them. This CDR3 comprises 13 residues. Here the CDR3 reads CASSLRVGQEAFF. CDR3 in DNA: TGTGCCAGCAGTTTACGAGTTGGACAGGAAGCTTTCTTT.

This CDR3 is CASSPDVASSPYEQYF. In DNA form, the CDR3 reads TGTGCCAGCAGTCCCGACGTGGCTAGCAGCCCCTACGAGCAGTACTTC. The rearrangement uses TRBV28 and TRBJ2-7, with D perhaps TRBD2 (5 bases). The CDR3 extends over 16 amino acids. Deletions cut 5 bases from V and 2 bases from J, with 19 bases between. CDR1 and CDR2 from the germline V gene are MDHEN and SYDVKM.

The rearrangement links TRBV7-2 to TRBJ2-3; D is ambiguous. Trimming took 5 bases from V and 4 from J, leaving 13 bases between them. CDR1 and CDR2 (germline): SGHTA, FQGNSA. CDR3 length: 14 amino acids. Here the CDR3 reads CASSMFHGPDTQYF. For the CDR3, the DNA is TGTGCCAGCAGCATGTTTCACGGGCCAGATACGCAGTATTTT.

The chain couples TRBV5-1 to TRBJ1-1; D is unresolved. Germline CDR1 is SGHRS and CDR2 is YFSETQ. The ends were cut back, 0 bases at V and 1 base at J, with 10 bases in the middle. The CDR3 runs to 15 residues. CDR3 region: CASSLVTAANTEAFF. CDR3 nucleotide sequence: TGCGCCAGCAGCTTGGTCACGGCGGCGAACACTGAAGCTTTCTTT.

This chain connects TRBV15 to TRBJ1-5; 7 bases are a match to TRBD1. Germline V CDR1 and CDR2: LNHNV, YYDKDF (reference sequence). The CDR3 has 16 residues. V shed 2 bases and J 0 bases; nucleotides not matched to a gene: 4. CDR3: CATSRSTGLSNQPQHF. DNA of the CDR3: TGTGCCACCAGCAGATCGACAGGGCTTAGCAATCAGCCCCAGCATTTT.

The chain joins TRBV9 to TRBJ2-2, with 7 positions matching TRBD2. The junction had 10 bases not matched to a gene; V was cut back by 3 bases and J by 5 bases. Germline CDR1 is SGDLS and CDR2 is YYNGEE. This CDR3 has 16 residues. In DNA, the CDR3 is TGTGCCAGCAGCGGAGGGGAGGGGCGGAGGACCGGGGAGCTGTTTTTT. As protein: CASSGGEGRRTGELFF.